This T cell receptor beta chain derives from a study of PD-1 blockade in classical Hodgkin lymphoma. Points from the study as a whole: Exclusion was the outcome for patients who began nivolumab under 1 year after ASCT. By C4D1, diversity of CD4+ TCRs had risen significantly, whereas that of CD8+ TCRs had not. Complete responders showed a baseline diversity that resembled the diversity of newly diagnosed patients. Nothing has yet pinned down what causes the repertoire differences, possibly disease activity or prior therapy.

Exposure to brentuximab vedotin varied, and each patient had relapsed following autologous stem cell transplantation. The germline V gene has CDR1 GTSNPN and CDR2 SVGIG (reference sequence). V was trimmed by 2 bases and J by 4 bases, leaving 14 bases between them. The CDR3 spans 14 residues. With respect to this clone: Its antigen is currently unknown.

Assay used: immunoSEQ multiplex PCR; TCRdb lists only in-frame clones, some missing. The sample has 45,000 to 60,000 clones, more than 65% seen once; the top ten hold under 20%. The clonotype comes from a human donor with classical Hodgkin lymphoma. The genes are TRBV30 and TRBJ1-1, with D unresolved. The sequencing used peripheral blood mononuclear cells (PBMCs), collected at baseline. The CDR3 nucleotides read TGTGCCTGGAGTATACGGCTGTCGGGCACTGAAGCTTTCTTT. Encoded protein: CAWSIRLSGTEAFF.